The 11 T cell receptor beta chains reported below all come from one sample, sequenced in a study of early T cells in non-severe SARS-CoV-2 infection. TCRdb recomputed calls from the 5' RACE reads with MiXCR, one row per CDR3 protein. The sample includes roughly 60,000 distinct CDR3 sequences, around 5.6% of them seen just once. The sequencing sample was made of whole blood. Receptor source: an adult who was a healthcare worker with PCR-confirmed SARS-CoV-2 infection or an uninfected control (not recorded which).

As concerns this clonotype: This may come from a read error, since a much larger clone is one base off. The chain couples TRBV5-1 to TRBJ2-7; D gene unclear. Germline V lookup: CDR1 SGHRS, CDR2 YFSETQ. This CDR3 region has 14 residues. V lost 6 bases to trimming and J lost 2 bases, with 15 bases between them. This chain's CDR3 is CASIPSTPAYEQYF. The CDR3 DNA reads TGCGCCAGCATCCCTAGTACCCCCGCCTACGAGCAGTACTTC. Full variable domain (missing parts from reference TRBV5-1 and TRBJ2-7): KAGVTQTPRYLIKTRGQQVTLSCSPISGHRSVSWYQQTPGQGLQFLFEYFSETQRNKGNFPGRFSGRQFSNSRSEMNVSTLELGDSALYLCASIPSTPAYEQYFGPGTRLTVT.

The V and J genes are TRBV28 and TRBJ2-7, with 9 positions matching TRBD1. The CDR3 runs 13 residues. V lost 8 bases to trimming and J lost 12 bases; unmatched junction nucleotides: 14. CDR1 is MDHEN and CDR2 is SYDVKM in the germline V gene. As DNA, the CDR3 is TGTGCCAGCTTGCTCCTCGGGACAGGGATTATGTACTTC. Protein sequence: CASLLLGTGIMYF.

At least ten counts were recorded for this clonotype. The chain links TRBV20-1 to TRBJ2-7; D might be TRBD1 (6 bases). Trimming shortened V by 2 bases and J by 6 bases, and 11 bases separated the two germline ends. The CDR3 sequence is 12 residues long. Germline CDR1 is DFQATT and CDR2 is SNEGSKA (reference sequence). The CDR3 coding sequence is TGCAGTGCTAGACGGGACATTGGCGAGCAGTACTTC. Protein sequence: CSARRDIGEQYF.

This clonotype was seen repeatedly, ten times or more. The chain is built from TRBV29-1 and TRBJ2-5; D might be TRBD2 (5 bases). There are 13 residues in the CDR3. V was trimmed by 4 bases and J by 2 bases, leaving 11 bases between them. Germline V gene lookup returns CDR1 SQVTM and CDR2 ANQGSEA. The CDR3 coding sequence is TGCAGCGTTGGTTTAGGGAGTCAAGAGACCCAGTACTTC. This sequence encodes CSVGLGSQETQYF. The full variable domain, completed using reference TRBV29-1 and TRBJ2-5, is SAVISQKPSRDICQRGTSLTIQCQVDSQVTMMFWYRQQPGQSLTLIATANQGSEATYESGFVIDKFPISRPNLTFSTLTVSNMSPEDSSIYLCSVGLGSQETQYFGPGTRLLVL.

This clonotype has a count of ten or more. The J gene is TRBJ2-7, the V gene TRBV29-1; 8 bases are shared with TRBD1. V trimming: 6 bases; J trimming: 5 bases; junction bases outside the gene matches: 9. This CDR3 is 13 amino acids long. The germline gives CDR1 SQVTM, CDR2 ANQGSEA. The CDR3 sequence: CSVVRYRGDEQYF. CDR3 DNA: TGCAGCGTCGTTCGTTACAGGGGGGACGAGCAGTACTTC.

V and J are TRBV6-2 or TRBV6-3 and TRBJ1-6; D not resolved. Trimming cost V 4 bases and J 9 bases, with 16 bases left between them. CDR1 and CDR2 from the germline V gene are MNHEY and SVGEGT. There are 15 residues in the CDR3. This CDR3 reads CASSSDGLRLSPLHF. In DNA form, the CDR3 reads TGTGCCAGCAGTTCGGACGGCCTCCGACTTTCACCCCTCCACTTT.

A few counts support this clonotype. This chain joins TRBV29-1 and TRBJ2-3, with TRBD2 matching 7 bases. V lost 1 base, J lost 5 bases, and 6 bases stayed unmatched. CDR3 length equals 14 residues. In germline, CDR1 is SQVTM, CDR2 ANQGSEA. The CDR3 nucleotides are TGCAGCGTTGAAGGGGAGGGGAGACGAGATACGCAGTATTTT. Protein sequence: CSVEGEGRRDTQYF.

V gene TRBV27 combines with J gene TRBJ1-1; 9 positions agree with TRBD1. The CDR3 is made up of 17 amino acids. V gave up 3 bases and J gave up 4 bases; unmatched junction bases: 12. CDR1 and CDR2 from the germline V gene are MNHEY and SMNVEV (reference sequence). The CDR3 DNA is TGTGCCAGCAGTTTCCTCACAGGGGGCTCGGGGGGCACTGAAGCTTTCTTT. Its protein product is CASSFLTGGSGGTEAFF.

This clonotype was detected ten times or more. The rearrangement joins TRBV12-3 or TRBV12-4 to TRBJ2-3, with 10 bases fitting TRBD2. There are 15 residues in the CDR3. V dropped 7 bases and J dropped 8; count of bases not matched to a gene: 12. CDR3: CASTSGGSAQGTQYF. CDR3 nucleotide sequence: TGTGCCAGCACTAGCGGGGGTTCGGCACAGGGTACGCAGTATTTT.

At least ten counts were recorded for this clonotype. This chain uses TRBV15 with TRBJ2-7; D is unclear. V was pared by 1 base and J by 3 bases, with 13 bases between. This CDR3 contains 15 residues. CDR1 is LNHNV, CDR2 YYDKDF, per germline (reference sequence). The CDR3 region has the DNA TGTGCCACCAGCAGAGTGGCCGTTCAGGACTACGAGCAGTACTTC. This sequence encodes CATSRVAVQDYEQYF.

This clonotype was picked up a small number of times. This chain links TRBV10-3 with TRBJ1-5, with D possibly matching TRBD1 (6 bases). Germline values: CDR1 ENHRY, CDR2 SYGVKD. Trimming stripped 2 bases from V and 4 bases from J, with 12 bases between. This CDR3 has 15 amino acids. The CDR3 DNA reads TGTGCCATCAGTGAGCTGGGGGGGGCGAATCAGCCCCAGCATTTT. It is translated as CAISELGGANQPQHF.